The T cell receptor (beta chain) described here comes from a study of T cell repertoires in cytomegalovirus infection. This clonotype was counted a few times. What it binds is unknown. Germline V gene lookup returns CDR1 MNHEY and CDR2 SMNVEV (reference sequence). V was trimmed by 3 bases and J by 4 bases, leaving 9 bases between them. The CDR3 is made up of 13 amino acids. TCRdb reprocessed the reads with MiXCR, giving one entry per CDR3 protein. The sample carries more than 55,000 distinct CDR3 sequences, about 20% recorded once. The V gene is TRBV27, the J gene TRBJ1-2; tentatively, D is TRBD1 (6 bases). Source: CD8+ T cells from cultured PBMCs, taken from culture after CMV antigen stimulation. This receptor was taken from a human donor in good health (CMV status not recorded). Some clones in this sample may be carry-over from other donors' samples. The CDR3: CASSLGTLYGYTF. The CDR3 DNA reads as TGTGCCAGCAGTTTGGGGACACTCTATGGCTACACCTTC.